This paragraph covers one T cell receptor (beta chain) sequence. What it recognizes is unknown. The record originates from a study of T cell responses to AZD1222 COVID-19 vaccine. Study at large: Pooling covered second doses at about 4 or about 12 weeks.

Using immunoSEQ multiplex PCR, the repertoire was profiled, and TCRdb retains in-frame clones only, with some absent. The sample consists of under 130,000 clones, roughly 91% of them appearing once. Points from the study as a whole: The span of vaccine-associated CD4 TCRs extended across spike, with dominance at 160-218 and 743-854. Regions left unmutated in variants are reportedly the target of nearly half of spike-specific TCRs. Spike-specific TCRs gained breadth and depth after people received two AZD1222 doses.

This CDR3 is 16 amino acids long. Germline CDR1 KGHSH, CDR2 LQKENI. V was pared by 3 bases and J by 0 bases, with 9 bases between. The specimen was peripheral blood, collected on day 0 of AZD1222 vaccination. J is TRBJ2-6 and V is TRBV18, with D uncertain. This TCR came from an adult in good health. The CDR3 DNA is TGTGCCAGCTCACCCCGTCTCATCTCTGGGGCCAACGTCCTGACTTTC. It yields the protein CASSPRLISGANVLTF. Full variable domain (missing parts from reference TRBV18 and TRBJ2-6): NAGVMQNPRHLVRRRGQEARLRCSPMKGHSHVYWYRQLPEEGLKFMVYLQKENIIDESGMPKERFSAEFPKEGPSILRIQQVVRGDSAAYFCASSPRLISGANVLTFGAGSRLTVL.